The 9 T cell receptor beta chains reported below all come from one sample, sequenced in a study of T cell repertoires in cytomegalovirus infection (dated by TCRdb to between 2017 and 2020). Sequencing was carried out with an Illumina HiSeq 1500. TCRdb reran the public reads through fastp at Q25 and MiXCR, keeping productive beta chains. Rows merge per CDR3 protein into single entries with the most common DNA and genes. This sample comprises about 310,000 distinct CDR3 sequences, about 8.8% of them detected only once. About 2.3% of the sample rests with the top ten. The sequenced material came from PBMCs. The receptors originated from a human donor in good health (CMV status not recorded). Some clones in this sample may be carry-over from other donors' samples.

The chain joins TRBV18 to TRBJ1-2; 10 bases align to TRBD1. Germline-derived CDR1 and CDR2 are KGHSH and LQKENI. After removal of 5 bases from V and 8 bases from J, the junction contained 11 bases not matched to a gene. The CDR3 covers 15 residues. The CDR3 DNA reads TGTGCCAGCTCATCTCCCCCGGGACAGGGGCGGGGCTACACCTTC. It encodes CASSSPPGQGRGYTF.

There are many counts of this clonotype. The CDR3: CASSLGPQSGANVLTF. CDR3 nucleotides: TGTGCCAGCAGCTTAGGTCCACAGTCTGGGGCCAACGTCCTGACTTTC. J is TRBJ2-6 and V is TRBV7-6, with D hard to call. Trimming pared 1 base from V and 1 base from J, leaving 8 bases between. CDR3 size: 16 residues. The germline V gene encodes CDR1 SGHVS and CDR2 FNYEAQ.

This clonotype was seen many times. The chain is built from TRBV15 and TRBJ2-2; weak D call: TRBD1 (6 bases). The CDR3 runs to 17 residues. Germline assignment: CDR1 LNHNV and CDR2 YYDKDF (reference sequence). The V end lost 4 bases, the J end lost 1 base, and 16 bases lay between the germline ends. The CDR3 bases are TGTGCCACCAGCATACCCCAGGGGATAGGGAACACCGGGGAGCTGTTTTTT. Translated: CATSIPQGIGNTGELFF.

The chain joins TRBV3-1 to TRBJ2-3; no reliable D call. Trimming removed 3 bases from V and 6 bases from J, with 7 bases in between. CDR1 is LGHDT and CDR2 is YNNKEL in the germline V gene (reference sequence). CDR3 length equals 12 residues. The CDR3 DNA is TGTGCCAGCAGCCAGGTGGGGGATACGCAGTATTTT. Amino acid sequence: CASSQVGDTQYF.

The table lists this clonotype with a few counts. The J gene is TRBJ1-1, the V gene TRBV5-6; a possible D gene is TRBD1 (6 bases). V was trimmed by 1 base and J by 4 bases, leaving 11 bases between them. The germline gives CDR1 SGHDT, CDR2 YYEEEE. The CDR3 extends over 14 amino acids. CDR3 sequence (DNA): TGTGCCAGCAGCTTGCGGTCAGGGGTCACTGAAGCTTTCTTT. It is translated as CASSLRSGVTEAFF.

The chain combines TRBV5-1 with TRBJ1-2; perhaps TRBD1 as D (6 bases). The CDR3 contains 14 residues. Trimming took 5 bases from V and 5 from J, leaving 16 bases between them. Germline V gives CDR1 SGHRS, CDR2 YFSETQ. CDR3 coding DNA: TGCGCCAGCAGGACGGGGGCAAGAGAGTATGGCTACACCTTC. Encoded protein: CASRTGAREYGYTF.

This clonotype showed up many times. The V gene is TRBV20-1, the J gene TRBJ1-4; a weak D match, TRBD1 (5 bases). The V gene's germline CDR1 is DFQATT and CDR2 SNEGSKA (reference sequence). This CDR3 contains 15 residues. Trimming pared 3 bases from V and 8 bases from J, leaving 19 bases between. CDR3 nucleotide sequence: TGCAGTGCTAGGGATTCAGGGAGGGTACAGGAAAAACTGTTTTTT. Its protein is CSARDSGRVQEKLFF.

At least ten counts were recorded for this clonotype. The rearrangement joins TRBV28 to TRBJ1-1; tentatively, D is TRBD1 (5 bases). CDR3 length equals 15 residues. Trimming removed 6 bases from V and 0 bases from J, with 14 bases in between. Germline values: CDR1 MDHEN, CDR2 SYDVKM. For the CDR3, the DNA is TGTGCCAGCAGCGCCACCGGGACCCTGAACACTGAAGCTTTCTTT. Translation gives CASSATGTLNTEAFF.

This clonotype came up many times. The chain uses TRBV28 and TRBJ1-2; a possible D gene is TRBD1 (5 bases). This CDR3 has 16 residues. Looked up from germline, CDR1 is MDHEN and CDR2 is SYDVKM. V lost 6 bases and J 2 bases, leaving 19 bases between the germline ends. This CDR3 is CASSQSPPTANYGYTF. CDR3 bases: TGTGCCAGCAGCCAATCTCCCCCGACAGCAAACTATGGCTACACCTTC.